This note documents a single T cell receptor beta chain sequence. The clone's antigen remains unknown. No much larger clone is present one base from it, and per-base qualities are unavailable. The trim is 3 bases for V and 2 bases for J, with a gap of 13 bases between the germline ends. Reading the germline V gene gives CDR1 MDHEN and CDR2 SYDVKM. The CDR3 measures 16 amino acids from cysteine to phenylalanine. Only the CDR3 DNA is retained, 48 bases long and in frame from the first base. Collaborating institutions collected whole blood in K2EDTA tubes following their own protocols. For TCRbeta analysis, collaborator samples were shipped as frozen whole blood, as isolated PBMCs, or as DNA extracted from either sample type. The data belong to a study of blood T cell repertoires in COVID-19 (dated by TCRdb to 2020 to 2022). About the study as a whole: The collaborator samples originated in the United States, Italy and Spain and spanned the acute and convalescent phases of COVID-19. Nearly every sample came with metadata listing a de-identified subject ID, COVID-19 status, age in years and sex. A freely available public database, intended as a resource for researchers studying the immune response to SARS-CoV-2, is where the repertoires were released. Samples came from the ongoing ImmuneRACE study (first 160 participants) plus 1,254 subjects from 6 global collaborators. HLA class I and class II types, where available, came from metadata supplied by the sample provider rather than from assay-based typing. The dataset comprised deeply sampled blood TCRbeta repertoires from subjects exposed to, actively infected with, or recovered from COVID-19. The material from the prospective study consisted of cDNA or gDNA derived from T cells, B-cell-depleted T cells, or PBMCs. Summary of the overall study and its limitations: The quantity of clinical and demographic metadata differed by source and by participant and was supplied without curation.

TCRbeta CDR3 regions were amplified from genomic DNA using the immunoSEQ Assay, a bias-controlled multiplex PCR. The original pipeline was this. The number of nucleated cells in each sample was estimated from the amplification of reference gene primers within the assay. To quantify the absolute abundance of each unique TCRbeta CDR3 rearrangement, sequence reads were collapsed and filtered. Productive Simpson clonality was computed per sample as the square root of Simpson's diversity index over productive rearrangements. TCRdb stores this immuneACCESS table with in-frame sequences only. Part of the clones is absent; in the studies checked, under half of the shortfall reflects unresolved V genes, and no reason is known for the rest. The V and J calls and clone size were taken over from that table, and D and trimming were inferred from the DNA. Recorded for this sample are about 100,000 clones; just under 80% of them occurred a single time. The ten largest clones capture about 15% of the sample.

The TCR originated in a human donor in a cohort sampled during active COVID-19. Specimen: peripheral blood. The sequence links TRBV28 to TRBJ1-4; a confident D gene designation cannot be given. In nucleotides, the sequence is TGTGCCAGCAGTTTTCTGACGGGTGGGACTAATGAAAAACTGTTTTTT. It is translated as CASSFLTGGTNEKLFF.